Following are 25 T cell receptor beta chains from one sample sequenced in a study of brain T cells in children with intractable seizures (dated by TCRdb to the early 2020s). Library preparation was by the immunoSEQ multiplex PCR assay. The table was pulled from immuneACCESS by TCRdb, which kept in-frame rearrangements only. Such tables lose some clones; where checked, under half of the loss comes from unresolved V genes, and the rest has no known cause. The sample includes about 350,000 clones, with 93% observed a single time. The ten largest clones capture 5% to 7% of the sample. The time point label here, explained by the study, means: blood from clinic visit 5 months post-surgery; TSC patient then seizure free. This specimen consisted of peripheral blood, obtained less than 6 months after surgery. Receptors originate from a boy less than two years old with tuberous sclerosis and intractable seizures.

The rearrangement joins TRBV29-1 to TRBJ2-5; D could derive from TRBD1 or TRBD2 (7 bases each). The V and J ends lost 3 bases and 4 bases respectively, with 12 bases between them. Germline CDR1 is SQVTM and CDR2 is ANQGSEA. CDR3 length: 13 amino acids. As DNA, the CDR3 is TGCAGCGTTGATATCAGGGGGGGAGAGACCCAGTACTTC. It translates to CSVDIRGGETQYF.

The rearrangement uses TRBV5-4 and TRBJ2-5; TRBD2 matches 7 bases. J lost 9 bases, V lost 3 bases, and 14 bases had no gene match. The CDR3 runs to 15 residues. Germline CDR1 is SGHNT and CDR2 is YYREEE (reference sequence). The CDR3 protein is CASSSRDGTGGAQYF. CDR3 nucleotides: TGTGCCAGCAGCTCCCGGGACGGCACGGGGGGTGCCCAGTACTTC.

Regarding this clone: Other DNA sequences in the sample encode the same CDR3. The V and J genes are TRBV7-9 and TRBJ2-1, with D uncertain. CDR1 and CDR2 (germline): SEHNR, FQNEAQ (reference sequence). The CDR3 has 13 amino acids. Trimming cost V 1 base and J 3 bases, with 4 bases left between them. CDR3 DNA: TGTGCCAGCAGCTTAGGAAGCTACAATGAGCAGTTCTTC. Its translation is CASSLGSYNEQFF.

V usage is TRBV4-1 and J usage is TRBJ2-2; 8 nucleotides line up with TRBD1. The V gene end was trimmed by 2 bases and the J gene end by 4 bases; junction bases not matched to a gene: 6. The CDR3 covers 16 residues. CDR1 and CDR2 from the germline V gene are MGHRA and YSYEKL. The CDR3 nucleotides read TGCGCCAGCAGCCAACCGCAGGGGGCGGGCACCGGGGAGCTGTTTTTT. Amino acid sequence: CASSQPQGAGTGELFF.

This clone has more than one count but fewer than ten. The chain joins TRBV7-3 to TRBJ2-7; TRBD1 aligns across 11 bases. CDR3 length: 13 residues. The V gene end was trimmed by 5 bases and the J gene end by 6 bases; junction bases not matched to a gene: 3. CDR1 and CDR2 from the germline V gene are SGHTA and FQGTGA. CDR3 coding DNA: TGTGCCAGCAGCCAAGGGACAGGGGGCGAGCAGTACTTC. It codes for CASSQGTGGEQYF.

V is TRBV19 and J is TRBJ1-5, with 9 nucleotides matching TRBD1. The CDR3 runs 15 residues. Germline V gives CDR1 LNHDA, CDR2 SQIVND (reference sequence). V shed 4 bases and J 5 bases; nucleotides not matched to a gene: 6. CDR3 protein: CASSTSQGAHQPQHF. The DNA of the CDR3 is TGTGCCAGTAGTACCTCACAGGGGGCCCATCAGCCCCAGCATTTT.

This chain joins TRBV4-1 and TRBJ1-3; maybe TRBD1 (6 bases). Between the trimmed V and J ends, which lost 2 bases and 4 bases, there was a span of 21 bases. The CDR3 contains 18 residues. Germline V CDR1 and CDR2: MGHRA, YSYEKL. The CDR3 DNA follows: TGCGCCAGCAGCCAAAACCAACCAGGGGCGATCCCCGGAAACACCATATATTTT. Protein product: CASSQNQPGAIPGNTIYF.

The chain has TRBV18 and TRBJ2-3; perhaps TRBD2 as D (6 bases). Trimming removed 3 bases from V and 5 bases from J, with 15 bases in between. Germline V lookup: CDR1 KGHSH, CDR2 LQKENI. The CDR3 is 15 amino acids. The CDR3: CASSPSGTRRDTQYF. As DNA, the CDR3 is TGTGCCAGCTCACCGTCGGGGACTCGGCGAGATACGCAGTATTTT.

This chain links TRBV4-1 with TRBJ2-3, with 7 bases lining up with TRBD2. J was trimmed by 2 bases and V by 0 bases; bases with no gene match: 11. The V gene's germline CDR1 is MGHRA and CDR2 YSYEKL. The CDR3 has 18 residues. Here the CDR3 reads CASSQDLGLGRATDTQYF. The CDR3 DNA is TGCGCCAGCAGCCAAGATCTAGGACTAGGAAGGGCCACAGATACGCAGTATTTT.

The rearrangement links TRBV25-1 to TRBJ1-1; 7 nucleotides agree with TRBD1. Per the germline V gene, CDR1 is MGHDK and CDR2 is SYGVNS. V lost 2 bases, J lost 7 bases, and 10 bases stayed unmatched. The CDR3 has 15 residues. This CDR3 reads CASSEPERGPGEAFF. The CDR3 region has the DNA TGTGCCAGCAGTGAACCCGAAAGGGGGCCTGGTGAAGCTTTCTTT.

CDR3 sequence reads: CASRSTGFGGYTF. Here the CDR3 DNA reads TGTGCCAGCAGAAGTACAGGGTTCGGTGGCTACACCTTC. The V call is TRBV6-5, the J call TRBJ1-2; D may be TRBD1 (6 bases). CDR1 and CDR2 from the germline V gene are MNHEY and SVGAGI. V dropped 6 bases and J dropped 7 bases, with 15 bases sitting between them. CDR3 length: 13 residues.

The chain uses TRBV15 and TRBJ2-7; D perhaps matches TRBD1 (5 bases). Trimming stripped 1 base from V and 2 bases from J, with 15 bases between. The CDR3 covers 16 residues. Germline CDR1 LNHNV, CDR2 YYDKDF (reference sequence). The DNA of the CDR3 is TGTGCCACCAGCAGAGTTTGGGGCCAGGGCCCCTACGAGCAGTACTTC. This translates into CATSRVWGQGPYEQYF.

V gene TRBV7-9 combines with J gene TRBJ1-1, with D possibly TRBD1 on 5 matching bases. This CDR3 spans 14 amino acids. V gave up 5 bases and J gave up 2 bases, with 12 bases separating them. Germline CDR1 reads SEHNR; CDR2 reads FQNEAQ (reference sequence). This CDR3 is CASSPGGKNTEAFF. CDR3 bases: TGTGCCAGCAGCCCCGGGGGGAAAAACACTGAAGCTTTCTTT.

The rearrangement uses TRBV6-2 or TRBV6-3 and TRBJ2-1; TRBD2 might be the D (6 bases). This CDR3 is built from 14 residues. Looked up from germline, CDR1 is MNHEY and CDR2 is SVGEGT. V was shortened by 6 bases and J by 3 bases, with 12 bases between the two germline ends. Here the CDR3 reads CASSHGGVYNEQFF. CDR3 coding DNA: TGTGCCAGCAGCCACGGAGGGGTCTACAATGAGCAGTTCTTC.

The chain couples TRBV20-1 to TRBJ2-7; D unclear. Trimming left V 2 bases short and J 4 bases short, with 6 bases between. CDR1 DFQATT and CDR2 SNEGSKA come from the germline V gene (reference sequence). This CDR3 contains 11 residues. This chain's CDR3 is CSARSAYEQYF. For the CDR3, the DNA is TGCAGTGCTAGATCCGCATACGAGCAGTACTTC.

The V call is TRBV6-2 or TRBV6-3, the J call TRBJ2-7, with D unclear. The CDR3 sequence is 13 residues long. The germline V and J ends were trimmed by 5 bases and 0 bases, with 8 bases remaining between them. CDR1 and CDR2 from the germline V gene are MNHEY and SVGEGT. CDR3 sequence reads: CASSQGSSYEQYF. As DNA, the CDR3 is TGTGCCAGCAGTCAAGGGTCCTCCTACGAGCAGTACTTC.

The rearrangement joins TRBV28 to TRBJ1-2; TRBD1 matches at 9 bases. V lost 5 bases to trimming and J lost 6 bases; unmatched junction nucleotides: 4. The germline V gene encodes CDR1 MDHEN and CDR2 SYDVKM. The CDR3 has 13 residues. CDR3 residues: CASSRQGVHGYTF. In DNA, the CDR3 is TGTGCCAGCAGTCGACAGGGGGTCCATGGCTACACCTTC.

The V gene is TRBV25-1, the J gene TRBJ2-7; D is unclear. In germline, CDR1 is MGHDK, CDR2 SYGVNS. Trimming cost V 3 bases and J 3 bases, with 6 bases left between them. The CDR3 is 12 amino acids. CDR3 protein: CASSDTDYEQYF. The DNA of the CDR3 is TGTGCCAGCAGTGACACAGACTACGAGCAGTACTTC.

This chain links TRBV10-3 with TRBJ2-1; 11 nucleotides match TRBD2. The junction had 11 bases not matched to a gene; V was cut back by 6 bases and J by 7 bases. From germline, CDR1 is ENHRY and CDR2 SYGVKD. This CDR3 spans 16 amino acids. The CDR3 DNA reads TGTGCCATCAGAAGGGTGTTAGCGGGAGGGCCTAATGAGCAGTTCTTC. This sequence encodes CAIRRVLAGGPNEQFF.

The V gene is TRBV9, the J gene TRBJ2-3, with TRBD2 identical over 7 bases. The ends lost 7 bases at V and 0 bases at J; junction bases unmatched: 5. Germline loops: CDR1 SGDLS, CDR2 YYNGEE. CDR3 length: 14 amino acids. The CDR3 loop reads CASGLGASTDTQYF. The CDR3 coding sequence is TGTGCCAGCGGACTAGGAGCTAGCACAGATACGCAGTATTTT.

The gene calls are TRBV6-6 and TRBJ2-5, with 9 bases aligning to TRBD1. CDR3 size: 15 residues. Germline V gene lookup returns CDR1 MNHNY and CDR2 SVGAGI (reference sequence). Losses at the gene ends were 6 bases for V and 3 bases for J; bases not matched to a gene: 8. The CDR3 here is CASRQFRDREETQYF. In DNA form, the CDR3 reads TGTGCCAGCAGGCAATTCCGGGACAGGGAAGAGACCCAGTACTTC.

The chain combines TRBV21-1 with TRBJ2-6; the D call TRBD2 from the table was never checked on the DNA. TRBV21-1 is a documented pseudogene. This CDR3 is built from 14 residues. CDR3: CASSKTSGANVLTF. The CDR3 DNA follows: TGTGCCAGCAGCAAAACTTCTGGGGCCAACGTCCTGACTTTC.

The chain links TRBV6-1 to TRBJ1-5, with TRBD1 as a possible D gene (5 bases). This CDR3 has 14 amino acids. Trimming stripped 2 bases from V and 4 bases from J, with 9 bases between. Germline V gene lookup returns CDR1 MNHNS and CDR2 SASEGT. The CDR3: CASSEREGNQPQHF. The CDR3 coding sequence is TGTGCCAGCAGTGAACGGGAGGGGAATCAGCCCCAGCATTTT.

This rearrangement joins TRBV5-6 to TRBJ2-6; D is unclear. The CDR3 runs 15 residues. In germline, CDR1 is SGHDT, CDR2 YYEEEE. Trimming left V 1 base short and J 0 bases short, with 5 bases between. CDR3 nucleotide sequence: TGTGCCAGCAGCTTGAGAAGCTCTGGGGCCAACGTCCTGACTTTC. Its protein product is CASSLRSSGANVLTF.

V gene TRBV27 combines with J gene TRBJ2-1; D is unclear. CDR1 is MNHEY, CDR2 SMNVEV, per germline (reference sequence). The V gene lost 0 bases and the J gene lost 8 bases, with 8 bases spanning the gap. The CDR3 extends over 13 amino acids. In nucleotides, the CDR3 is TGTGCCAGCAGTTTATCCCCATGGGATGAGCAGTTCTTC. Protein sequence: CASSLSPWDEQFF.